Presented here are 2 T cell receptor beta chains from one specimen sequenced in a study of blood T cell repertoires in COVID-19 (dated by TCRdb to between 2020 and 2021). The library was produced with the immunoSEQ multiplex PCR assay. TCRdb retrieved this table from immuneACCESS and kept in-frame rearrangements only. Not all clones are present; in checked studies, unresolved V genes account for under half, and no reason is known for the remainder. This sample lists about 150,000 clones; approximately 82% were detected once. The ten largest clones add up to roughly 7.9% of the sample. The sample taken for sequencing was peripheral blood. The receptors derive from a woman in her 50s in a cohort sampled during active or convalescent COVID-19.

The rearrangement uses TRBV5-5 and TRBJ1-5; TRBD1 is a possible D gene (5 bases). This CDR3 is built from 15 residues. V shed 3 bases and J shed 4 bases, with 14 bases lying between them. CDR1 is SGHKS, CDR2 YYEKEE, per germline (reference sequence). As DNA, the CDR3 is TGTGCCAGCAGCTCTATCGGGGGGAAGAATCAGCCCCAGCATTTT. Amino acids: CASSSIGGKNQPQHF.

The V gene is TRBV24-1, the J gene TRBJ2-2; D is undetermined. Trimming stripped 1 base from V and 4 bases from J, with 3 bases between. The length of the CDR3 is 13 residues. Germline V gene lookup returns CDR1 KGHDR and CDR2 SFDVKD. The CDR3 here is CATSDFSTGELFF. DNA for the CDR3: TGTGCCACCAGTGATTTCAGCACCGGGGAGCTGTTTTTT.